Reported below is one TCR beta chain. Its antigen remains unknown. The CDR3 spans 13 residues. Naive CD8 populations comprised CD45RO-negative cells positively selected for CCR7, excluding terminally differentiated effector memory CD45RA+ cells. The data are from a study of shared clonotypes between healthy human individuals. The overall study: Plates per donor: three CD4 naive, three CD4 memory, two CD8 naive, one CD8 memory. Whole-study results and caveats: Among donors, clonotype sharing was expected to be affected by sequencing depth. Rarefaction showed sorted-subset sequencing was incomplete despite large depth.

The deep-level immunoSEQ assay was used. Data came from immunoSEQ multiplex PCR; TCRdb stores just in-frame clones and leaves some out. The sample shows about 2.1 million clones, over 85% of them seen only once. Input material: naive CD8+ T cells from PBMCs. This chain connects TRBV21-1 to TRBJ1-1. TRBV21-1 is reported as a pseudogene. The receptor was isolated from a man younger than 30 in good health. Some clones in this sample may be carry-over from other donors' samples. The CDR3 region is CASMGDMNTEAFF. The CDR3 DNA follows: TGTGCCAGCATGGGAGACATGAACACTGAAGCTTTCTTT.